This T cell receptor beta chain was identified during a study of PD-1 blockade in classical Hodgkin lymphoma. This clone showed up just a few times. Its antigen is undetermined. CDR1 and CDR2 from the germline V gene are SEHNR and FQNEAQ (reference sequence). The CDR3 length is 13 residues. Trimming pared 3 bases from V and 1 base from J, leaving 6 bases between. In every patient, relapse followed autologous stem cell transplantation, while exposure to brentuximab vedotin differed. Classification of best responses gave complete response, partial response or progressive disease. Produced via immunoSEQ multiplex PCR; TCRdb's table is partial and in-frame only. The sample lists roughly 40,000 clones; 88% were seen once. Study-wide results and limits: Only CD4+ TCR diversity, not CD8+, had risen significantly by C4D1. Baseline TCR diversity was reportedly lower in newly diagnosed patients than healthy donors. Those achieving complete response showed baseline diversity like newly diagnosed patients.

The rearrangement uses TRBV7-9 and TRBJ1-1; D gene ambiguous. This clonotype was sampled from a human donor with classical Hodgkin lymphoma. Here the sequenced sample was peripheral blood mononuclear cells (PBMCs), taken at baseline. CDR3 nucleotide sequence: TGTGCCAGCAGCTTTGTGGGGAACACTGAAGCTTTCTTT. Translating it yields CASSFVGNTEAFF.